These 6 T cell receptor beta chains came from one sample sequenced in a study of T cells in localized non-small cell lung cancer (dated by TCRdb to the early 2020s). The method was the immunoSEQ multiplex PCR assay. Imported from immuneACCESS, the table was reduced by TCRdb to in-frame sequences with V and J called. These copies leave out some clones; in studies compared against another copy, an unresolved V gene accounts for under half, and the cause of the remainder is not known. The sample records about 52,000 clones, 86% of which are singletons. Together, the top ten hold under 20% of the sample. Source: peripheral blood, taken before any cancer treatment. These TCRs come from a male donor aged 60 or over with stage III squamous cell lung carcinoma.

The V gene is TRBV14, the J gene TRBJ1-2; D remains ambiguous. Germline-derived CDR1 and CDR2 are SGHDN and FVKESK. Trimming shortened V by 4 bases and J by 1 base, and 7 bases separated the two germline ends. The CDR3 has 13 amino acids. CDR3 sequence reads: CASSPAVNYGYTF. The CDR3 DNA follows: TGTGCCAGCAGCCCTGCCGTTAACTATGGCTACACCTTC.

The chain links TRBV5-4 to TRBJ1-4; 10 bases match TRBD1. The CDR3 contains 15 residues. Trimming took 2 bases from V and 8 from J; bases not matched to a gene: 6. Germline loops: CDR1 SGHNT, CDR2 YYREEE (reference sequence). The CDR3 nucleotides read TGTGCCAGCAGCTTCGACAGGGGGCGTGGGGAAAAACTGTTTTTT. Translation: CASSFDRGRGEKLFF.

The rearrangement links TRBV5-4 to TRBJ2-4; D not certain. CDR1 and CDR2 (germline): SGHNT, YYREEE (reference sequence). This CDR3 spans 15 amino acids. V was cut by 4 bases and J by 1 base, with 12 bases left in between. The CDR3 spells CASSLDGAAKNIQYF. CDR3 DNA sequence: TGTGCCAGCAGCCTTGATGGCGCGGCCAAAAACATTCAGTACTTC.

CDR3 sequence (DNA): TGCAGCGCCGGAAGTGGGACGGGGGAGACCCAGTACTTC. It codes for CSAGSGTGETQYF. The chain carries TRBV29-1 and TRBJ2-5; D tentatively fits TRBD1 or TRBD2 (5 bases each). The CDR3 runs to 13 residues. Trimming left V 7 bases short and J 5 bases short, with 17 bases between. Germline V gene sequence: CDR1 SQVTM, CDR2 ANQGSEA. Full variable domain (remainder filled in from reference TRBV29-1 and TRBJ2-5): SAVISQKPSRDICQRGTSLTIQCQVDSQVTMMFWYRQQPGQSLTLIATANQGSEATYESGFVIDKFPISRPNLTFSTLTVSNMSPEDSSIYLCSAGSGTGETQYFGPGTRLLVL.

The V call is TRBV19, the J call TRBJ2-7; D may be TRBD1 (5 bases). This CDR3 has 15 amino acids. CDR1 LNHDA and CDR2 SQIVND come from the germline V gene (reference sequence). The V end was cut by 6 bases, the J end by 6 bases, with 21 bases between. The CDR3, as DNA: TGTGCCAGTAGCCAAGACAGATCCCAGGGCCGCGAGCAGTACTTC. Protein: CASSQDRSQGREQYF.

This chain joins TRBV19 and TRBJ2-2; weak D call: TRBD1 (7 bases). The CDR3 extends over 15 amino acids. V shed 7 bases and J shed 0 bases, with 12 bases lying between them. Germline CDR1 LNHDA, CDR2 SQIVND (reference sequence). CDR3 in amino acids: CASTQGGANTGELFF. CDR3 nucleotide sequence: TGTGCCAGTACCCAGGGGGGAGCGAACACCGGGGAGCTGTTTTTT. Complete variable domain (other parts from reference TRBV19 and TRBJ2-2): DGGITQSPKYLFRKEGQNVTLSCEQNLNHDAMYWYRQDPGQGLRLIYYSQIVNDFQKGDIAEGYSVSREKKESFPLTVTSAQKNPTAFYLCASTQGGANTGELFFGEGSRLTVL.